This entry lists 3 T cell receptor beta chains sequenced from one sample in a study of CD8 T cells in Susac syndrome. RNA totalling 0.5 to 1 ug underwent reverse transcription with random hexamers. TCRdb itself ran the immunoSEQ multiplex PCR reads through MiXCR, one entry per CDR3 protein. This table holds around 80,000 distinct CDR3 sequences, 90% to 97% found once. Sequenced input: CD8+ T cells from PBMCs. These receptors all come from a human donor with Susac syndrome.

The J gene is TRBJ2-1, the V gene TRBV14; TRBD1 is a possible D gene (6 bases). Germline CDR1 reads SGHDN; CDR2 reads FVKESK. V lost 4 bases and J lost 8, with 15 bases in between. The CDR3 runs 14 residues. CDR3 loop: CASSPLSGADEQFF. For the CDR3, the DNA is TGTGCCAGCAGCCCTTTATCAGGGGCCGATGAGCAGTTCTTC. The full variable domain, completed using reference TRBV14 and TRBJ2-1, is EAGVTQFPSHSVIEKGQTVTLRCDPISGHDNLYWYRRVMGKEIKFLLHFVKESKQDESGMPNNRFLAERTGGTYSTLKVQPAELEDSGVYFCASSPLSGADEQFFGPGTRLTVL.

This chain joins TRBV20-1 and TRBJ1-2; D ambiguous. Germline V gene sequence: CDR1 DFQATT, CDR2 SNEGSKA (reference sequence). This CDR3 spans 9 amino acids. V was trimmed by 7 bases and J by 4 bases, leaving 4 bases between them. The CDR3 DNA reads TGCAGTGTCCCCTATGGCTACACCTTC. It codes for CSVPYGYTF.

The chain is built from TRBV13 and TRBJ2-7, with D unresolved. The CDR3 is made up of 15 amino acids. Germline loops: CDR1 PRHDT, CDR2 FYEKMQ (reference sequence). V gave up 2 bases and J gave up 7 bases, with 18 bases separating them. CDR3 sequence: CASSLTDPTLGEQYV. The CDR3 nucleotides read TGTGCCAGCAGCTTAACAGACCCGACCTTGGGAGAGCAGTACGTC.